The T cell receptor beta chain under discussion was sequenced for a study of CD8 T cells in ankylosing spondylitis. MiXCR, applied by TCRdb to the 5' RACE reads, yields one record per CDR3 protein. The table has roughly 150,000 distinct CDR3 sequences, around 32% seen once. This clonotype was detected only once. The germline CDR1 and CDR2 sequences are SGDLS and YYNGEE. Losses at the gene ends were 2 bases for V and 8 bases for J; bases not matched to a gene: 3. This CDR3 has 13 amino acids. This TCR was recovered from a male donor with ankylosing spondylitis. Material for sequencing was synovial fluid, either unsorted or a sorted T cell fraction (not recorded which). This chain joins TRBV9 and TRBJ1-4; 7 bases align to TRBD1. In nucleotides, the CDR3 is TGTGCCAGCAGCGTGGGACAGAGGGAAAAACTGTTTTTT. Amino acids: CASSVGQREKLFF.